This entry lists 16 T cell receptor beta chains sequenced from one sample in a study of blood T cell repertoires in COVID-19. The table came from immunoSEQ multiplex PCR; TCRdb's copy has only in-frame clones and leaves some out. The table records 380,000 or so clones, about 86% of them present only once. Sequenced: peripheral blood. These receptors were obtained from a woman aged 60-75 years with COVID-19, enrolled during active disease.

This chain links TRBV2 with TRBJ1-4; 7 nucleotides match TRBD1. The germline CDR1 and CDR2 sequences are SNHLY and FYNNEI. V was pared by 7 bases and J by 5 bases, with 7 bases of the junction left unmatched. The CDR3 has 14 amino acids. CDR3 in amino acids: CASKSGTENEKLFF. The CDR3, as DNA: TGTGCCAGCAAGTCGGGGACAGAGAATGAAAAACTGTTTTTT.

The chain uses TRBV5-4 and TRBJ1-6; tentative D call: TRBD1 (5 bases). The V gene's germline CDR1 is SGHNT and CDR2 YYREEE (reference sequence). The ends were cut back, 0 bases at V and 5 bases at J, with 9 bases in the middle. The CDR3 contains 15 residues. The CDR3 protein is CASSLGPGDNSPLHF. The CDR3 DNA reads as TGTGCCAGCAGCTTGGGCCCGGGGGATAATTCACCCCTCCACTTT.

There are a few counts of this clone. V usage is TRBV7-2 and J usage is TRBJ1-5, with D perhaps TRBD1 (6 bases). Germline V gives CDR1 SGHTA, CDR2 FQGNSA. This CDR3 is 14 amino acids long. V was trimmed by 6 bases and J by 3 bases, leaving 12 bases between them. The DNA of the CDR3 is TGTGCCAGCAGTCCTGACAGGTCCAATCAGCCCCAGCATTTT. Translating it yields CASSPDRSNQPQHF.

CDR3 nucleotide sequence: TGCGCCAGCAGCCAAGCGGGACAGGGGGGACACGAGCAGTACTTC. Protein: CASSQAGQGGHEQYF. The rearrangement joins TRBV4-3 to TRBJ2-7; 11 nucleotides align to TRBD1. The ends lost 1 base at V and 5 bases at J; junction bases unmatched: 4. In germline, CDR1 is LGHNA, CDR2 YSLEER. There are 15 residues in the CDR3.

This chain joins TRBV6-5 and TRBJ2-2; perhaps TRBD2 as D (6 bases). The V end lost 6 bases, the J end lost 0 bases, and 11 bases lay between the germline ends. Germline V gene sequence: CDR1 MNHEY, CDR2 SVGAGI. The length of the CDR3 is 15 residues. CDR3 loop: CASSRLDTNTGELFF. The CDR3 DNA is TGTGCCAGCAGCCGACTAGATACGAACACCGGGGAGCTGTTTTTT.

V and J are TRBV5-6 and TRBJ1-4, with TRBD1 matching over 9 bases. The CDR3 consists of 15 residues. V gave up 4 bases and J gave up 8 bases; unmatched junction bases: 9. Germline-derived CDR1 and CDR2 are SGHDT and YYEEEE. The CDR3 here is CASSPGTGRREKLFF. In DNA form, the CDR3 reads TGTGCCAGCAGCCCCGGGACAGGGAGGAGAGAAAAACTGTTTTTT. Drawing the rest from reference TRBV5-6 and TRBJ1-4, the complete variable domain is DAGVTQSPTHLIKTRGQQVTLRCSPKSGHDTVSWYQQALGQGPQFIFQYYEEEERQRGNFPDRFSGHQFPNYSSELNVNALLLGDSALYLCASSPGTGRREKLFFGSGTQLSVL.

The CDR3, as DNA: TGCGCCAGCAGCCCCACGCAGGGGGCATCCTACAATGAGCAGTTCTTC. Protein sequence: CASSPTQGASYNEQFF. The gene calls are TRBV4-1 and TRBJ2-1, with TRBD1 matching over 8 bases. Germline lookup yields CDR1 MGHRA and CDR2 YSYEKL. V was clipped by 4 bases and J by 1 base; unmatched bases: 6. The CDR3 is 16 amino acids.

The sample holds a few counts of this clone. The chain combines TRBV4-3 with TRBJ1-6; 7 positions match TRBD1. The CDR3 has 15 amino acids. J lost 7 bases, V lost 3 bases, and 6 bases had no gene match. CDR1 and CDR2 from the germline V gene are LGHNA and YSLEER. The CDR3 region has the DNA TGCGCCAGCAGCCAGTGGGACAGCCTCAATTCACCCCTCCACTTT. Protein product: CASSQWDSLNSPLHF.

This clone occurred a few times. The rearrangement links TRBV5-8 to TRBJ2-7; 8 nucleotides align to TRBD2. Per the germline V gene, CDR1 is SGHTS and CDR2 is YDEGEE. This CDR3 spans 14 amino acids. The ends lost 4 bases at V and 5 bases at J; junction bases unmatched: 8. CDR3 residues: CASSLSGDFDEQYF. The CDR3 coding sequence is TGTGCCAGCAGCCTTAGCGGGGATTTTGACGAGCAGTACTTC.

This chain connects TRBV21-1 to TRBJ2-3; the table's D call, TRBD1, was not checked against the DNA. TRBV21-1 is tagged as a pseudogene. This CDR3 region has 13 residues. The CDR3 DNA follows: TGTGCCAGCAGCAAAGCTGGCCCTGATACGCAGTATTTT. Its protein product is CASSKAGPDTQYF.

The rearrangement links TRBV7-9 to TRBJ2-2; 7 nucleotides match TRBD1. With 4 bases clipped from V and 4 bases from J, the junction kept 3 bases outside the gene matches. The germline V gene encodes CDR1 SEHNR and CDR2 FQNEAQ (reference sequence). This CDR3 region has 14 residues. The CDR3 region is CASSWDSPTGELFF. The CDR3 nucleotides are TGTGCCAGCAGCTGGGACAGCCCCACCGGGGAGCTGTTTTTT.

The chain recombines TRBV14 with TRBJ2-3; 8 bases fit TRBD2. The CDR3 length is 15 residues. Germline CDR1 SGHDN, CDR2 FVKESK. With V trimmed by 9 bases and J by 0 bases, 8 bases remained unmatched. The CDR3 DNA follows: TGTGCCAGACCTCTGCGCGGGGGGAGCACAGATACGCAGTATTTT. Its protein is CARPLRGGSTDTQYF.

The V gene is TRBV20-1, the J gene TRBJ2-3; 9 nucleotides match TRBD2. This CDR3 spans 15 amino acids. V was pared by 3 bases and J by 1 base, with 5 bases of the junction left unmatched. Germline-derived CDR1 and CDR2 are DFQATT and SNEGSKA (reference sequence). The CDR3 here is CSASPVAGGTDTQYF. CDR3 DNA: TGCAGTGCTAGTCCTGTAGCGGGGGGCACAGATACGCAGTATTTT.

CDR3 DNA: TGTGCCAGCAGCCGCGGCGGGAGTTTAGAGACCCAGTACTTC. Translation gives CASSRGGSLETQYF. This chain joins TRBV14 and TRBJ2-5; 7 positions match TRBD2. The CDR3 runs 14 residues. With 4 bases clipped from V and 4 bases from J, the junction kept 6 bases outside the gene matches. CDR1 and CDR2 (germline): SGHDN, FVKESK.

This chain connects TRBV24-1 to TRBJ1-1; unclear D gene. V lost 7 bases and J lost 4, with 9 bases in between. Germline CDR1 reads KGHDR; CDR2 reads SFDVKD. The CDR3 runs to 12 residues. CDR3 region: CATRRGGTEAFF. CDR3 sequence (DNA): TGTGCCACCAGGAGAGGCGGCACTGAAGCTTTCTTT.

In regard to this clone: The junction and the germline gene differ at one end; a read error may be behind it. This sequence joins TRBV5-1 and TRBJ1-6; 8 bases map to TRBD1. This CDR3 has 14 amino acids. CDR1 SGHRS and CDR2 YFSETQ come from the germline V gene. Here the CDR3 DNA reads TGCGCCAGCAGTTTGGGACAGGCCTCAAGCCTCCTCCACTTT. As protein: CASSLGQASSLLHF.